This T cell receptor beta chain was found in a study of T cell responses to AZD1222 COVID-19 vaccine. As to this clone: Its antigen is undetermined.

CDR3 length equals 15 residues. Trimming cost V 0 bases and J 2 bases; bases outside gene matches: 1. CDR1 is SGHDT and CDR2 is YYEEEE in the germline V gene. Produced via immunoSEQ multiplex PCR; TCRdb's table is partial and in-frame only. The table shows around 180,000 clones, with just under 90% occurring only once. Study findings and constraints: Reportedly, close to half of spike-specific TCRs are directed against unmutated variant regions. Spike-wide vaccine-associated CD4 TCRs dominated at 160-218 and 743-854. Repertoire collection took place solely once the T cell response had peaked.

The chain carries TRBV5-6 and TRBJ2-1, with 8 bases matching TRBD2. The sequencing here drew on peripheral blood, taken on day 0 of AZD1222 vaccination. The sequence was collected from an adult in good health. CDR3 in DNA: TGTGCCAGCAGCTTGGGACTAGCGACCTACAATGAGCAGTTCTTC. As protein: CASSLGLATYNEQFF.